The 4 T cell receptor beta chains below all came from one sample that was sequenced in a study of breast tumors, draining lymph nodes, adjacent tissues. The lymph nodes were axillary draining lymph nodes from breast cancer patients. TCRdb recomputed calls from the multiplex PCR reads with MiXCR, one row per CDR3 protein. The sample lists 150,000 to 200,000 distinct CDR3 sequences, roughly a third seen once, with 4% to 5.5% in the top ten. Sequenced sample: axillary lymph node tissue. These TCRs come from a female donor with breast cancer. Some clones in this sample may be carry-over from other donors' samples.

A note on this clonotype: Given a much more abundant clone one base away, this may be a read error. The J gene is TRBJ1-2, the V gene TRBV20-1; D ambiguous. The CDR3 runs to 12 residues. Germline V gives CDR1 DFQATT, CDR2 SNEGSKA (reference sequence). CDR3 bases: TGCAGTGCTAGAGAGGAGCCCGATGGCTCCACCTTC. Encoded protein: CSAREEPDGSTF.

The table lists this clonotype with many counts. The rearrangement joins TRBV20-1 to TRBJ1-2; the D is unclear. CDR1 and CDR2 from the germline V gene are DFQATT and SNEGSKA (reference sequence). The V gene lost 0 bases and the J gene lost 4 bases, with 6 bases spanning the gap. CDR3 size: 12 residues. CDR3 sequence: CSARDLGYGYTF. Here the CDR3 DNA reads TGCAGTGCTAGAGATCTAGGCTATGGCTACACCTTC.

The chain couples TRBV11-3 to TRBJ1-2, with a possible D match to TRBD1 (5 bases). Germline V gives CDR1 SGHNT, CDR2 YENEEA. The CDR3 totals 13 residues. The V gene lost 4 bases and the J gene lost 7 bases, with 13 bases spanning the gap. The CDR3 reads CASSYWGRGGYTF. As DNA, the CDR3 is TGTGCCAGCAGCTATTGGGGTAGGGGTGGCTACACCTTC.

The gene calls are TRBV28 and TRBJ2-1; 9 bases are a match to TRBD1. The CDR3 covers 15 residues. V shed 5 bases and J 4 bases; nucleotides not matched to a gene: 6. Germline V CDR1 and CDR2: MDHEN, SYDVKM. CDR3 bases: TGTGCCAGCAGTCCCGACAGGGGGGGATACAATGAGCAGTTCTTC. It yields the protein CASSPDRGGYNEQFF.